The 4 T cell receptor beta chains below all came from one sample that was sequenced in a study of OX40 agonist ivuxolimab in advanced cancers. Using immunoSEQ multiplex PCR, the repertoire was profiled, and TCRdb retains in-frame clones only, with some absent. This repertoire shows tens of thousands of clones, approximately 85% found once; its top ten account for around 10%. The sequenced sample was CD4+ or CD8+ T cells sorted from blood, obtained in a trial of the OX40 agonist ivuxolimab. These TCRs come from an adult with an advanced solid tumor such as melanoma, head and neck, liver or kidney cancer.

This chain uses TRBV30 with TRBJ1-5, with D perhaps TRBD1 (5 bases). This CDR3 region has 15 residues. V lost 0 bases to trimming and J lost 4 bases, with 13 bases between them. CDR1 and CDR2 (germline): GTSNPN, SVGIG (reference sequence). CDR3: CAWSVGANSNQPQHF. DNA for the CDR3: TGTGCCTGGAGTGTCGGGGCAAACTCTAATCAGCCCCAGCATTTT.

The V call is TRBV5-5, the J call TRBJ1-1; D gene ambiguous. Trimming removed 3 bases at V and 0 bases at J, with 9 bases between. This CDR3 spans 14 amino acids. Germline loops: CDR1 SGHKS, CDR2 YYEKEE (reference sequence). CDR3 sequence (DNA): TGTGCCAGCAGCTCCAACAGTATGAACACTGAAGCTTTCTTT. It encodes CASSSNSMNTEAFF.

V is TRBV5-1 and J is TRBJ2-5, with a tentative D call TRBD2 (5 bases). The CDR3 is 13 residues long. V dropped 3 bases and J dropped 4 bases, with 10 bases sitting between them. Germline assignment: CDR1 SGHRS and CDR2 YFSETQ. CDR3 region: CASSWVGGETQYF. CDR3 nucleotides: TGCGCCAGCAGCTGGGTTGGAGGAGAGACCCAGTACTTC.

The CDR3 loop is CAIKGELAGGEQFF. The CDR3 DNA is TGTGCCATCAAAGGTGAACTAGCGGGAGGTGAGCAGTTCTTC. The chain links TRBV10-3 to TRBJ2-1, with 12 nucleotides matching TRBD2. This CDR3 is 14 amino acids long. The junction had 7 bases not matched to a gene; V was cut back by 7 bases and J by 9 bases. Germline V gene data show CDR1 as ENHRY and CDR2 as SYGVKD.